The 24 T cell receptor beta chains reported below all come from one sample, sequenced in a study of shared clonotypes between healthy human individuals. Produced via immunoSEQ multiplex PCR; TCRdb's table is partial and in-frame only. In the table there are about 1 million clones, approximately 76% of which are singletons. Sample: memory CD4+ T cells sorted from blood. Subset in this sample: CD45RA-negative fraction. Source of these receptors: a man between 18 and 29 years old in good health.

This clone was seen a single time. V is TRBV28 and J is TRBJ2-7; no firm D call. Germline values: CDR1 MDHEN, CDR2 SYDVKM. Trimming took 3 bases from V and 3 from J, leaving 9 bases between them. The CDR3 is made up of 13 amino acids. In DNA, the CDR3 is TGTGCCAGCAGTTTCTACCTCAACTACGAGCAGTACTTC. Translated: CASSFYLNYEQYF.

This clone came up a few times. The chain joins TRBV1 to TRBJ2-7; the D call in the table, TRBD2, was not verified against the DNA. TRBV1 is annotated as a pseudogene. The CDR3 runs to 15 residues. CDR3 in amino acids: CTSSQVRYSSYEQYF. CDR3 DNA sequence: TGCACCAGCAGCCAAGTACGCTACTCCTCCTACGAGCAGTACTTC.

The CDR3 region has the DNA TGCGCCAGCAGCTCCTTCGGTGACCGCACAGATACGCAGTATTTT. Protein sequence: CASSSFGDRTDTQYF. V and J are TRBV5-1 and TRBJ2-3; D is unclear. Germline-derived CDR1 and CDR2 are SGHRS and YFSETQ. V lost 3 bases and J 1 base, leaving 12 bases between the germline ends. The CDR3 is 15 amino acids.

The V call is TRBV2, the J call TRBJ2-1, with D uncertain. The CDR3 spans 15 residues. V was shortened by 4 bases and J by 2 bases, with 12 bases between the two germline ends. In germline, CDR1 is SNHLY, CDR2 FYNNEI. The CDR3: CASSVTPGPYNEQFF. CDR3 sequence (DNA): TGTGCCAGCAGTGTTACCCCAGGCCCCTACAATGAGCAGTTCTTC. The whole variable domain, filled in from reference TRBV2 and TRBJ2-1, reads EPEVTQTPSHQVTQMGQEVILRCVPISNHLYFYWYRQILGQKVEFLVSFYNNEISEKSEIFDDQFSVERPDGSNFTLKIRSTKLEDSAMYFCASSVTPGPYNEQFFGPGTRLTVL.

This clone has a handful of counts. The chain is built from TRBV11-2 and TRBJ1-6, with D possibly matching TRBD1 (5 bases). This CDR3 contains 14 residues. V gave up 4 bases and J gave up 7 bases, with 11 bases separating them. CDR1 and CDR2 from the germline V gene are SGHAT and FQNNGV. The CDR3 DNA sequence: TGTGCCAGCAGCTGGATAGACAGAAATTCACCCCTCCACTTT. It encodes CASSWIDRNSPLHF. Full variable domain (outside the CDR3, taken from reference TRBV11-2 and TRBJ1-6): EAGVAQSPRYKIIEKRQSVAFWCNPISGHATLYWYQQILGQGPKLLIQFQNNGVVDDSQLPKDRFSAERLKGVDSTLKIQPAKLEDSAVYLCASSWIDRNSPLHFGNGTRLTVT.

The table lists this clone with a few counts. V and J are TRBV6-5 and TRBJ1-3; unclear D gene. Germline lookup yields CDR1 MNHEY and CDR2 SVGAGI. The CDR3 has 14 residues. The germline V and J ends were trimmed by 7 bases and 0 bases, with 10 bases remaining between them. The CDR3 DNA follows: TGTGCCAGCAAGTTCGCCTTCTCTGGAAACACCATATATTTT. Its protein is CASKFAFSGNTIYF.

A word on this clone: The sample carries other DNA sequences with the same CDR3. This rearrangement joins TRBV5-1 to TRBJ2-1; 8 positions agree with TRBD1. V was pared by 0 bases and J by 7 bases, with 3 bases of the junction left unmatched. The V gene's germline CDR1 is SGHRS and CDR2 YFSETQ. This CDR3 has 14 amino acids. As DNA, the CDR3 is TGCGCCAGCAGCTTGGGTACAGGGGGGAATGAGCAGTTCTTC. It yields the protein CASSLGTGGNEQFF.

Comments on this clone: This sample includes further DNA sequences coding for the same CDR3. J is TRBJ1-3 and V is TRBV5-1, with unresolved D. The length of the CDR3 is 12 residues. Germline CDR1 and CDR2: SGHRS and YFSETQ. V gave up 4 bases and J gave up 4 bases, with 6 bases separating them. DNA for the CDR3: TGCGCCAGCAGCCCCACCGGAAACACCATATATTTT. Its protein product is CASSPTGNTIYF.

The chain joins TRBV28 to TRBJ2-2, with D unclear. In germline, CDR1 is MDHEN, CDR2 SYDVKM. V was clipped by 2 bases and J by 6 bases, with 4 bases between them. The CDR3 is 12 residues long. The CDR3: CASSLTAGELFF. The CDR3, as DNA: TGTGCCAGCAGTTTAACGGCCGGGGAGCTGTTTTTT.

CDR3 bases: TGTGCCTGGGCCGACCGAGGGAGCCAAGAGACCCAGTACTTC. Amino acids: CAWADRGSQETQYF. This chain connects TRBV30 to TRBJ2-5; D may be TRBD2 (5 bases). The CDR3 has 14 amino acids. Germline-derived CDR1 and CDR2 are GTSNPN and SVGIG (reference sequence). The V gene lost 5 bases and the J gene lost 1 base, with 14 bases spanning the gap. Full variable domain (rest looked up from reference TRBV30 and TRBJ2-5): SQTIHQWPATLVQPVGSPLSLECTVEGTSNPNLYWYRQAAGRGLQLLFYSVGIGQISSEVPQNLSASRPQDRQFILSSKKLLLSDSGFYLCAWADRGSQETQYFGPGTRLLVL.

About this clone itself: This sample also contains other DNA sequences that code for the same CDR3. This chain uses TRBV11-2 with TRBJ1-2, with unresolved D. Germline V gene sequence: CDR1 SGHAT, CDR2 FQNNGV. The CDR3 runs to 11 residues. V dropped 3 bases and J dropped 1 base, with 0 bases sitting between them. CDR3 DNA: TGTGCCAGCAGCTTTAACTATGGCTACACCTTC. Translation: CASSFNYGYTF.

The chain recombines TRBV5-5 with TRBJ1-6; TRBD1 agrees at 8 bases. The germline CDR1 and CDR2 sequences are SGHKS and YYEKEE (reference sequence). The CDR3 is 15 amino acids. The J segment lost 7 bases and the V segment lost 0 bases, leaving 3 bases of the junction unmatched. CDR3 amino acids: CASSLGQGWNSPLHF. CDR3 bases: TGTGCCAGCAGCTTGGGACAGGGGTGGAATTCACCCCTCCACTTT.

The chain employs TRBV5-6 and TRBJ1-5; TRBD1 might be the D (6 bases). This CDR3 region has 17 residues. The germline gives CDR1 SGHDT, CDR2 YYEEEE. V was shortened by 3 bases and J by 2 bases, with 18 bases between the two germline ends. The CDR3 DNA sequence: TGTGCCAGCAGCTATACTACACAGGGTGACCGCAATCAGCCCCAGCATTTT. Amino acids: CASSYTTQGDRNQPQHF.

The chain recombines TRBV27 with TRBJ1-2, with no clear D. This CDR3 spans 13 amino acids. V dropped 6 bases and J dropped 2 bases, with 10 bases sitting between them. Germline loops: CDR1 MNHEY, CDR2 SMNVEV (reference sequence). CDR3 in DNA: TGTGCCAGCAGACCCCTCACAAACTATGGCTACACCTTC. Translated, it gives CASRPLTNYGYTF.

The J gene is TRBJ2-3, the V gene TRBV5-1; D not certain. Germline V gene sequence: CDR1 SGHRS, CDR2 YFSETQ. The CDR3 covers 16 residues. Between the trimmed V and J ends, which lost 4 bases and 8 bases, there was a span of 23 bases. CDR3 bases: TGCGCCAGCAGCCCAGAGACCGCCGGGTTAGGTGGTACGCAGTATTTT. It encodes CASSPETAGLGGTQYF.

The chain couples TRBV2 to TRBJ2-7, with D tentatively TRBD2 (5 bases). CDR3 size: 15 residues. The germline V gene encodes CDR1 SNHLY and CDR2 FYNNEI. The ends were cut back, 6 bases at V and 0 bases at J, with 15 bases in the middle. CDR3 residues: CASRIPRGSSYEQYF. As DNA, the CDR3 is TGTGCCAGCAGGATCCCCAGAGGGAGCTCCTACGAGCAGTACTTC.

The rearrangement uses TRBV9 and TRBJ1-2, with D tentatively TRBD1 (5 bases). The ends were cut back, 0 bases at V and 5 bases at J, with 17 bases in the middle. This CDR3 spans 16 amino acids. In germline, CDR1 is SGDLS, CDR2 YYNGEE. The CDR3 spells CASSVDGTFDLYGYTF. The CDR3 nucleotides read TGTGCCAGCAGCGTAGATGGGACGTTTGATTTATATGGCTACACCTTC.

J is TRBJ1-2 and V is TRBV9; D not resolved. The CDR3 length is 15 residues. V dropped 3 bases and J dropped 0 bases, with 12 bases sitting between them. CDR1 and CDR2 (germline): SGDLS, YYNGEE. The CDR3 DNA is TGTGCCAGCAGCGGAACCGGGAGCGCTAACTATGGCTACACCTTC. This gives the protein CASSGTGSANYGYTF.

This clone was seen just once. The CDR3: CASSSQGYEQYF. CDR3 DNA: TGTGCCAGCAGCTCACAGGGTTACGAGCAGTACTTC. V is TRBV11-3 and J is TRBJ2-7; a possible D gene is TRBD1 (6 bases). The CDR3 has 12 amino acids. Germline-derived CDR1 and CDR2 are SGHNT and YENEEA. V lost 4 bases and J 4 bases, leaving 8 bases between the germline ends.

The chain carries TRBV5-1 and TRBJ2-1; 9 bases map to TRBD1. Germline V gives CDR1 SGHRS, CDR2 YFSETQ. Trimming cost V 3 bases and J 7 bases; bases outside gene matches: 5. The length of the CDR3 is 14 residues. As DNA, the CDR3 is TGCGCCAGCAGCTATCCGGGACAGGGAAATGAGCAGTTCTTC. As protein: CASSYPGQGNEQFF.

The chain joins TRBV2 to TRBJ1-6; unclear D gene. Germline V gives CDR1 SNHLY, CDR2 FYNNEI. The V end was cut by 3 bases, the J end by 14 bases, with 17 bases between. CDR3 length equals 14 residues. The CDR3 is CASSDGYLGSALHF. The CDR3, as DNA: TGTGCCAGCAGTGATGGGTATCTGGGTTCGGCCCTCCACTTT.

The gene calls are TRBV5-5 and TRBJ1-2; 9 nucleotides agree with TRBD1. After removal of 4 bases from V and 8 bases from J, the junction contained 9 bases not matched to a gene. The CDR3 totals 14 residues. Germline-derived CDR1 and CDR2 are SGHKS and YYEKEE (reference sequence). CDR3 bases: TGTGCCAGCAGCCCACAACAGGGGGCCGAAGGCTACACCTTC. This translates into CASSPQQGAEGYTF.

For this clone: Additional DNA sequences in this sample encode the identical CDR3. CDR3 coding DNA: TGTGCCAGCAGCTTTGCAGGGGTGGAGACCCAGTACTTC. As protein: CASSFAGVETQYF. The V call is TRBV7-9, the J call TRBJ2-5, with TRBD1 as a possible D gene (6 bases). CDR1 and CDR2 from the germline V gene are SEHNR and FQNEAQ (reference sequence). Trimming took off 3 bases at V and 5 bases at J, with 10 bases between the two ends. CDR3 length: 13 amino acids.

CDR3 region: CASKGSPNSPLHF. In DNA form, the CDR3 reads TGTGCCAGCAAGGGCAGCCCTAATTCACCCCTCCACTTT. J is TRBJ1-6 and V is TRBV27, with D uncertain. The CDR3 extends over 13 amino acids. V lost 7 bases, J lost 6 bases, and 10 bases lay in between. CDR1 and CDR2 from the germline V gene are MNHEY and SMNVEV (reference sequence).